The next 8 T cell receptor beta chains were all read from a single sample in a study of shared clonotypes between healthy human individuals. The method was immunoSEQ multiplex PCR; TCRdb's version includes in-frame clones alone and lacks a portion of them. The data show around 2.5 million clones, more than 85% seen once. Source material: naive CD4+ T cells from PBMCs. Subset in this sample: CD45RA+ positively selected. The receptors were gathered from a young man in good health. Some clones in this sample may be carry-over from other donors' samples.

This clone was seen only a few times. The J gene is TRBJ1-5, the V gene TRBV4-2; unclear D gene. The CDR3 extends over 14 amino acids. The V gene lost 0 bases and the J gene lost 5 bases, with 8 bases spanning the gap. Germline CDR1 reads LGHNA; CDR2 reads YNFKEQ. This chain's CDR3 is CASSQESGDQPQHF. CDR3 nucleotide sequence: TGTGCCAGCAGCCAAGAGTCCGGGGATCAGCCCCAGCATTTT.

The chain has TRBV27 and TRBJ2-7; 7 nucleotides match TRBD2. Per the germline V gene, CDR1 is MNHEY and CDR2 is SMNVEV (reference sequence). The CDR3 has 16 residues. J was trimmed by 0 bases and V by 5 bases; bases with no gene match: 10. CDR3 protein: CASSPRGRDYSYEQYF. In nucleotides, the CDR3 is TGTGCCAGCAGTCCGAGGGGTCGGGACTACTCCTACGAGCAGTACTTC.

This sequence joins TRBV29-1 and TRBJ2-1; 9 bases match TRBD2. CDR1 SQVTM and CDR2 ANQGSEA come from the germline V gene. Germline trimming cut 7 bases from V and 7 bases from J; bases unmatched to any gene: 8. This CDR3 contains 13 residues. The CDR3 sequence is CSGGGRAINEQFF. CDR3 bases: TGCAGCGGGGGCGGGAGGGCCATAAATGAGCAGTTCTTC.

This chain connects TRBV14 to TRBJ2-7; D is unclear. CDR1 is SGHDN and CDR2 is FVKESK in the germline V gene. CDR3 length equals 13 residues. With 1 base removed from V and 9 bases from J, the gap between germline ends came to 13 bases. CDR3 DNA: TGTGCCAGCAGCCAAGCCGGACGGATCGGGCAGTACTTC. This gives the protein CASSQAGRIGQYF. The full variable domain, with the rest looked up from reference TRBV14 and TRBJ2-7, is EAGVTQFPSHSVIEKGQTVTLRCDPISGHDNLYWYRRVMGKEIKFLLHFVKESKQDESGMPNNRFLAERTGGTYSTLKVQPAELEDSGVYFCASSQAGRIGQYFGPGTRLTVT.

This clone was seen a handful of times. The J gene is TRBJ1-1, the V gene TRBV2; D unresolved. This CDR3 is 11 amino acids long. Germline lookup yields CDR1 SNHLY and CDR2 FYNNEI. V gave up 6 bases and J gave up 11 bases, with 13 bases separating them. The CDR3, as DNA: TGTGCCAGCAGGGGGTATAGGTCGGCTTTCTTT. Amino acids: CASRGYRSAFF. The full variable domain, in which reference TRBV2 and TRBJ1-1 provide the parts outside the CDR3, is EPEVTQTPSHQVTQMGQEVILRCVPISNHLYFYWYRQILGQKVEFLVSFYNNEISEKSEIFDDQFSVERPDGSNFTLKIRSTKLEDSAMYFCASRGYRSAFFGQGTRLTVV.

The rearrangement links TRBV5-1 to TRBJ2-3, with 10 bases aligning to TRBD1. J lost 2 bases, V lost 6 bases, and 6 bases had no gene match. The CDR3 runs to 15 residues. The germline V gene encodes CDR1 SGHRS and CDR2 YFSETQ. The CDR3 DNA reads as TGCGCCAGCACTCCGGGACAGGGGATCACAGATACGCAGTATTTT. Amino acid sequence: CASTPGQGITDTQYF.

The gene calls are TRBV7-2 and TRBJ2-1; TRBD2 is a possible D gene (5 bases). The CDR3 covers 15 residues. Germline lookup yields CDR1 SGHTA and CDR2 FQGNSA. Trimming took off 3 bases at V and 0 bases at J, with 9 bases between the two ends. Written as DNA, the CDR3 is TGTGCCAGCAGCTTCGGCGGGTACTCCTACAATGAGCAGTTCTTC. Translated: CASSFGGYSYNEQFF.

With respect to this clone: Other nucleotide sequences in the sample specify the same CDR3. The chain uses TRBV28 and TRBJ2-3; D might be TRBD1 (6 bases). Trimming pared 4 bases from V and 6 bases from J, leaving 8 bases between. This CDR3 is 12 amino acids long. Per germline, CDR1 MDHEN and CDR2 SYDVKM. DNA of the CDR3: TGTGCCAGCAGTTCAGGGGAGGATACGCAGTATTTT. This encodes CASSSGEDTQYF.